This entry concerns a single T cell receptor beta chain. Only a few counts were recorded for this clonotype. Its cognate antigen has yet to be identified. Nothing much larger sits one base from this clone, and base qualities are not available. The CDR3, from cysteine to phenylalanine, totals 14 residues. The sequence is cut down to CDR3 DNA, 42 bases in frame from base 1. CDR1 is given as MNHEY and CDR2 as SMNVEV, both from the germline V gene (reference sequence). The germline V and J ends show losses of 2 bases and 4 bases respectively, and no gene match explains 4 bases of the junction. PBMCs were isolated by Ficoll-Paque density gradient centrifugation. This sample was included in a study of T-cell memory formation after mild COVID-19 (dated by TCRdb to about 2021). Turning to the overall study: TCR sequence clusters from the two donors were found to be largely donor specific. In two donors, T-cell clones that expanded and contracted after mild COVID-19 were tracked by sequencing TCRalpha and TCRbeta repertoires over time. Two young, previously healthy adult volunteers made up the cohort, one male and one female.

For sequencing, an Illumina NovaSeq 6000 was employed. TCRalpha and TCRbeta cDNA libraries were built by 5'RACE with constant-segment primers, adding sample barcodes and unique molecular identifiers. RNA was extracted from every sample with Trizol reagent. Libraries were amplified in two PCR steps, with a second sample barcode and Illumina TruSeq adapters added in the second step. Libraries were sequenced on an Illumina NovaSeq with 2 x 150 bp paired-end reads. The paper's processing steps were these. Reads were demultiplexed and collapsed into UMI-guided consensus sequences with migec v1.2.7. Using mixcr v2.1.11, UMI consensuses were aligned to TRA and TRB V and J templates and then assembled into clonotypes. A clonotype was counted as expanded or contracted only if both edgeR and NoisET called the change significant, with noise models trained on biological replicates. edgeR calls used a false discovery rate-adjusted p below 0.01 and a log2 fold-change threshold of 1. As an exploratory analysis of dynamics, PCA with hierarchical clustering was applied to max-normalized trajectories of the 1000 most abundant clonotypes. Separately sequenced CD4+ and CD8+ repertoires were used to assign the CD4 or CD8 phenotype of responding clones. TCRdb handled the public reads itself, with Q25 trimming in fastp and clone calling in MiXCR, and kept productive beta chains. Rows with one shared CDR3 protein collapse into an entry with the most common genes and DNA. TCRdb's processing, not the authors' own work, is the source of the V and J calls. Across this sample there are approximately 490,000 distinct CDR3 sequences, with around 21% seen only once. Around 12% of the sample rests with the top ten.

What the work shows at the level of the full study, not this receptor alone: The study covered only a couple of mild cases, and larger cohorts including severe cases with pre-infection samples were considered necessary. SARS-CoV-2 specificity of the second-wave clones peaking on day 37 was not confirmed. Contracting CD4+ clones were found mainly in CM and EM memory subsets, while CD8+ clones were enriched in EMRA. Some responding clones were found in pre-infection memory, which suggests that pre-existing cross-reactive memory T cells took part in the SARS-CoV-2 response. Clones contracting from day 15 to 85 had balanced CD4/CD8 phenotypes, while a second wave expanding from day 15 to 37 was biased towards CD4+.

Recombination connected TRBV27 to TRBJ1-1; 7 bases in the middle match TRBD1. This clonotype originated in an adult woman who had mild COVID-19 (a few samples of this study predate the infection). The sample titles of this study are shuffled in the database, so cell type and time point are left out; the donor was told from shared clones. Sample: PBMCs or a T cell subset sorted from them (not recorded which). The encoded CDR3 is CASSLIQGSTEAFF. The DNA is as follows: TGTGCCAGCAGTTTAATACAGGGGAGCACTGAAGCTTTCTTT.